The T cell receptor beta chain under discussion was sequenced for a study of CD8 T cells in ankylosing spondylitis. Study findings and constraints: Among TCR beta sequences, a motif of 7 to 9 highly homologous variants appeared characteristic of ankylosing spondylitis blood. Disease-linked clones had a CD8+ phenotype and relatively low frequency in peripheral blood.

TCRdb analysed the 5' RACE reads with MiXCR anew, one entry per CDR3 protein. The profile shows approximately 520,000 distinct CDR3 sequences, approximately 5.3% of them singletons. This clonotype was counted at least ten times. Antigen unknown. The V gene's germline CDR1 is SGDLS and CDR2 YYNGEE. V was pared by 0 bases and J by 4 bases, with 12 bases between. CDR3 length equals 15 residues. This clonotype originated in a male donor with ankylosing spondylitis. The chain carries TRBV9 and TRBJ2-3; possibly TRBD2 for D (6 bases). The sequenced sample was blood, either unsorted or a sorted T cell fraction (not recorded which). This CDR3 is CASSVGPSESDTQYF. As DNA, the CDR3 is TGTGCCAGCAGCGTAGGCCCTAGCGAATCAGATACGCAGTATTTT.